The clone carrying this T cell receptor beta chain was seen a handful of times. Its specificity is unknown. These data come from a study of T-cell memory formation after mild COVID-19. Points from the study as a whole: The study detected some responding clones in pre-infection memory, suggesting cross-reactive memory joined. From day 15 to 85, contracting clones were balanced between CD4 and CD8, whereas later expanders leaned toward CD4+.

From 5'RACE with constant-segment primers came TCR alpha and TCR beta cDNA libraries that carried sample barcodes and UMIs. TCRdb independently ran MiXCR on the 5' RACE reads; one entry per CDR3 protein. The repertoire has about 400,000 distinct CDR3 sequences, around 14% of them found once; the top ten carry around a fifth. Per the germline V gene, CDR1 is SQVTM and CDR2 is ANQGSEA. The CDR3 extends over 13 amino acids. The ends were cut back, 6 bases at V and 5 bases at J, with 14 bases in the middle. What was sequenced was PBMCs or a T cell subset sorted from them (not recorded which). This clonotype was obtained from a man between 18 and 29 years old who had mild COVID-19 (a few samples of this study predate the infection). Cell type and time point are not known. The J gene is TRBJ1-5, the V gene TRBV29-1, with a possible D match to TRBD1 (6 bases). The CDR3 region has the DNA TGCAGCGTCGAACAGGGTCCGGATCAGCCCCAGCATTTT. Translation gives CSVEQGPDQPQHF.